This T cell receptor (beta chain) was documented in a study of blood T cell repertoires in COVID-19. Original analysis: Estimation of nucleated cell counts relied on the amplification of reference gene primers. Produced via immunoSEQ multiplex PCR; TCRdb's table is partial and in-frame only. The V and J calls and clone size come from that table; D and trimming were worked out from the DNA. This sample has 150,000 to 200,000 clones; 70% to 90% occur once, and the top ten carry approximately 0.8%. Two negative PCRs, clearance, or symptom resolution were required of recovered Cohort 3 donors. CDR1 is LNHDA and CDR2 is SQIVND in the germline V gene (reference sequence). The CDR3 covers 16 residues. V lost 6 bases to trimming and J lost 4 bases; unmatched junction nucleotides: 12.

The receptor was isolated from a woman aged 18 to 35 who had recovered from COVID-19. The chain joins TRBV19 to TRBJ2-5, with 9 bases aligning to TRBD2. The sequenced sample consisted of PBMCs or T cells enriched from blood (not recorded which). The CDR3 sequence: CASSPGGGEMAETQYF. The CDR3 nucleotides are TGTGCCAGTAGCCCCGGCGGGGGGGAGATGGCAGAGACCCAGTACTTC.